The rows below give T cell receptor beta chains drawn from one sample of a study of metastatic and nonmetastatic thyroid tumors. TCRdb re-clonotyped the PCR reads via MiXCR. The sample shows several thousand clones, 32% of them seen only once. Sequenced sample: tumor tissue. The receptors stem from a female donor with papillary thyroid cancer or a benign thyroid nodule (not recorded which). Some clones in this sample may be carry-over from other donors' samples. Each CDR3 is given with its conserved first and last residue. A D gene is named only where the DNA matches it firmly. A row's size may be missing; if present it is once, few, many or a size class.

cdr3_aa cdr3_nt j_call v_call d_call clone_size
CASSYSVAWETQYF TGTGCCAGCAGTTACTCGGTGGCGTGGGAGACCCAGTACTTC TRBJ2-5 TRBV6-5 . .
CASSKGETQYF TGTGCCAGCAGCAAGGGAGAGACCCAGTACTTC TRBJ2-5 TRBV11-2 . .
CASSENEASGSNEQFF TGTGCCAGCAGTGAAAATGAGGCTAGCGGGAGCAATGAGCAGTTCTTC TRBJ2-1 TRBV6-4 TRBD2 medium-sized
CASKESGATDTQYF TGTGCCAGCAAGGAGTCAGGGGCGACAGATACGCAGTATTTT TRBJ2-3 TRBV27 . .
CASSFGTTYEQYF TGTGCCAGCAGCTTCGGCACCACCTACGAGCAGTACTTC TRBJ2-7 TRBV5-5 . many
CASSPRHGEPEAFF TGTGCCAGCAGTCCTAGGCACGGGGAGCCTGAAGCTTTCTTT TRBJ1-1 TRBV28 . .
CSARVAGVGYEQYF TGCAGTGCTAGGGTAGCGGGAGTGGGTTACGAGCAGTACTTC TRBJ2-7 TRBV20-1 TRBD2 large
CASSYEAENSPLHF TGTGCCAGCAGTTACGAGGCAGAGAATTCACCCCTCCACTTT TRBJ1-6 TRBV6-5 . .
CASSYSSGDTATDTQYF TGTGCCAGCAGTTACTCCAGCGGGGACACTGCAACAGATACGCAGTATTTT TRBJ2-3 TRBV6-5 . few
CASSLNPGTSFSKQFF TGTGCCAGCAGCCTCAACCCCGGGACTAGCTTCAGTAAGCAGTTCTTC TRBJ2-1 TRBV7-3 TRBD2 medium-sized
CASSRYLGGEYQETQYF TGTGCCAGCAGTCGGTACCTAGGCGGGGAATACCAAGAGACCCAGTACTTC TRBJ2-5 TRBV6-2/TRBV6-3 . medium-sized
CASSPHAEQFF TGTGCCAGCAGCCCTCACGCGGAGCAGTTCTTC TRBJ2-1 TRBV11-2 . medium-sized
CASKRGSQPQHF TGTGCCAGCAAGCGGGGATCGCAGCCCCAGCATTTT TRBJ1-5 TRBV2 . few
CASSFRQTYSNQPQHF TGTGCCAGCAGTTTTCGACAGACTTATAGCAATCAGCCCCAGCATTTT TRBJ1-5 TRBV12-3/TRBV12-4 . .
CASSQDRGSGANVLTF TGCGCCAGTAGCCAAGATCGGGGCTCTGGGGCCAACGTCCTGACTTTC TRBJ2-6 TRBV4-1 . .
CAWSVQDQETQYF TGTGCCTGGAGTGTACAGGACCAAGAGACCCAGTACTTC TRBJ2-5 TRBV30 . medium-sized
CASSLLAGEGNEQFF TGTGCCAGCAGCTTACTAGCGGGAGAAGGAAATGAGCAGTTCTTC TRBJ2-1 TRBV7-3 TRBD2 once
CASSLSRTQYF TGTGCCAGCAGTTTGTCCCGGACCCAGTACTTC TRBJ2-5 TRBV28 . .
CSARSFLRGPNEKLFF TGCAGTGCTAGAAGCTTCCTCAGGGGACCTAATGAAAAACTGTTTTTT TRBJ1-4 TRBV20-1 . .
CASSPGRVNSPLHF TGTGCCAGCAGCCCGGGACGTGTAAATTCACCCCTCCACTTT TRBJ1-6 TRBV7-8 . .
CASSHYRAKSYEQYF TGTGCTAGCTCCCACTACAGGGCCAAATCCTACGAGCAGTACTTC TRBJ2-7 TRBV18 . .
CASAQSRIYGYTF TGTGCCAGCGCCCAGTCCCGGATCTATGGCTACACCTTC TRBJ1-2 TRBV7-8 . .
CATSDPKASSSYEQYF TGTGCCACCAGTGACCCAAAAGCGAGTAGCTCCTACGAGCAGTACTTC TRBJ2-7 TRBV24-1 . few
CASSWLPGSQETQYF TGTGCCAGCAGTTGGTTGCCAGGTTCCCAAGAGACCCAGTACTTC TRBJ2-5 TRBV6-2/TRBV6-3 . medium-sized
CASSPSGILLEQYF TGTGCCAGCAGCCCTAGCGGGATCTTACTCGAGCAGTACTTC TRBJ2-7 TRBV7-8 TRBD2 medium-sized
CASNTGSGELFF TGTGCCAGCAATACAGGGTCCGGGGAGCTGTTTTTT TRBJ2-2 TRBV28 . few
CASSQDLGSYNEQFF TGCGCCAGCAGCCAAGACTTGGGGTCCTACAATGAGCAGTTCTTC TRBJ2-1 TRBV4-1 . medium-sized
CASSFGHGGKGYTF TGTGCCAGCAGTTTTGGACACGGGGGTAAAGGCTACACCTTC TRBJ1-2 TRBV27 . few
CASSQDSGQAGQPQHF TGTGCCAGCAGCCAAGACTCGGGACAGGCAGGACAGCCCCAGCATTTT TRBJ1-5 TRBV4-2 TRBD1 .
CASSGPLADYYEQYF TGTGCCAGCAGCGGACCGCTAGCGGATTACTACGAGCAGTACTTC TRBJ2-7 TRBV7-2 TRBD2 once
CSARVGPSFQPQHF TGCAGTGCTAGGGTGGGGCCCTCGTTCCAGCCCCAGCATTTT TRBJ1-5 TRBV20-1 . .
CASSLPGQGVRKQYF TGTGCCAGCAGTCTTCCGGGACAGGGGGTTAGAAAGCAGTACTTC TRBJ2-7 TRBV12-3/TRBV12-4 TRBD1 .
CASRTPGQGHTEAFF TGTGCCAGCAGGACTCCGGGACAGGGCCACACTGAAGCTTTCTTT TRBJ1-1 TRBV6-1 TRBD1 few
CASSFRDSGHEQYF TGTGCCAGCAGCTTCCGGGACAGTGGGCACGAGCAGTACTTC TRBJ2-7 TRBV7-8 TRBD1 few
CASSFSQGVSYEQYF TGTGCCAGCAGTTTTTCACAGGGGGTCTCCTACGAGCAGTACTTC TRBJ2-7 TRBV12-3/TRBV12-4 TRBD1 .
CASSLEGYGYTF TGTGCCAGCAGCTTGGAGGGTTATGGCTACACCTTC TRBJ1-2 TRBV7-8 . few
CSASRASSGRSTDTQYF TGCAGTGCTAGCCGGGCCTCTAGCGGGCGTAGCACAGATACGCAGTATTTT TRBJ2-3 TRBV20-1 TRBD2 .
CSASGEGGYTDTQYF TGCAGTGCTAGTGGTGAAGGGGGCTACACAGATACGCAGTATTTT TRBJ2-3 TRBV20-1 TRBD1 medium-sized
CSSRGGGGSGELFF TGCAGTTCGAGGGGCGGTGGAGGGTCCGGGGAGCTGTTTTTT TRBJ2-2 TRBV20-1 . medium-sized
CSARDFRTEAFF TGCAGTGCTAGAGATTTCAGGACTGAAGCTTTCTTT TRBJ1-1 TRBV20-1 . many
CASSPWTSGNVEQYF TGTGCCAGCAGCCCATGGACTAGCGGGAATGTGGAGCAGTACTTC TRBJ2-7 TRBV7-2 TRBD2 medium-sized
CASIPSGGNEQFF TGCGCCAGCATACCCTCTGGAGGGAATGAGCAGTTCTTC TRBJ2-1 TRBV5-1 . .
CAWSPGSWGYTF TGTGCCTGGAGTCCAGGAAGTTGGGGCTACACCTTC TRBJ1-2 TRBV30 . .
CARSYLRLTSTDTQYF TGTGCCAGAAGTTACCTCAGGTTAACTAGCACAGATACGCAGTATTTT TRBJ2-3 TRBV6-4 . few
CASSPVRSSYEQYF TGTGCCAGCAGCCCCGTCAGGAGCTCCTACGAGCAGTACTTC TRBJ2-7 TRBV7-8 . medium-sized
CASSPLDRGYEQYF TGTGCCAGCAGCCCGCTGGACAGGGGCTACGAGCAGTACTTC TRBJ2-7 TRBV14 TRBD1 medium-sized
CSADGSGRSYNDQFF TGCAGTGCGGACGGTAGCGGGAGATCCTACAATGATCAGTTCTTC TRBJ2-1 TRBV20-1 TRBD2 .
CASSDLGLAGSNEQFF TGTGCCAGCAGTGACTTAGGGCTAGCGGGGAGTAATGAGCAGTTCTTC TRBJ2-1 TRBV6-4 TRBD2 few
CASSVRGATYEQYF TGTGCCAGCAGTGTGAGAGGGGCCACCTACGAGCAGTACTTC TRBJ2-7 TRBV6-1 . medium-sized
CASSLTGGRAYNEQFF TGTGCCAGCAGCTTAACAGGCGGGAGGGCCTACAATGAGCAGTTCTTC TRBJ2-1 TRBV11-2 TRBD2 .
CSARQGNTEAFF TGCAGTGCTAGGCAGGGGAACACTGAAGCTTTCTTT TRBJ1-1 TRBV20-1 . medium-sized
CASSYGGTGSNPF TGTGCCAGCAGTTACGGAGGGACAGGATCAAACCCGTTT TRBJ1-1 TRBV6-2/TRBV6-3 TRBD1 few
CASSYSGLSYEQYF TGTGCCAGCAGTTACTCGGGACTCTCCTACGAGCAGTACTTC TRBJ2-7 TRBV6-6 . few